This passage covers 24 T cell receptor beta chains from one sample sequenced in a study of cytomegalovirus exposure and HLA in healthy donors. A multiplex PCR was run with 60 Vbeta primers and 13 Jbeta primers. TCRdb's copy holds only in-frame clones and misses some; the assay was immunoSEQ multiplex PCR. In the table there are over 80,000 clones, roughly four fifths of which are singletons. Sequenced input: PBMCs. The receptors originated from a man aged 30-40 years in good health and CMV-seropositive.

The sample holds one count of this clone. This chain connects TRBV12-5 to TRBJ1-1, with unresolved D. V lost 4 bases and J 3 bases, leaving 12 bases between the germline ends. CDR1 and CDR2 from the germline V gene are LGHNT and FRNRAP. The CDR3 is 14 amino acids. CDR3: CASGSWTEDTEAFF. The CDR3 DNA reads as TGTGCTAGTGGTTCTTGGACGGAGGACACTGAAGCTTTCTTT.

This clone occurred once. The chain combines TRBV5-4 with TRBJ1-1, with D maybe TRBD1 (6 bases). V lost 0 bases to trimming and J lost 1 base, with 7 bases between them. The CDR3 totals 14 residues. Per germline, CDR1 SGHNT and CDR2 YYREEE (reference sequence). The CDR3 region is CASSLGTANTEAFF. The DNA for the CDR3 is TGTGCCAGCAGCTTGGGGACAGCGAACACTGAAGCTTTCTTT. The complete variable domain, with remaining parts taken from reference TRBV5-4 and TRBJ1-1, reads ETGVTQSPTHLIKTRGQQVTLRCSSQSGHNTVSWYQQALGQGPQFIFQYYREEENGRGNFPPRFSGLQFPNYSSELNVNALELDDSALYLCASSLGTANTEAFFGQGTRLTVV.

This chain joins TRBV30 and TRBJ2-2, with 7 bases fitting TRBD2. The CDR3 contains 17 residues. J lost 6 bases, V lost 4 bases, and 17 bases had no gene match. Germline V gene sequence: CDR1 GTSNPN, CDR2 SVGIG (reference sequence). The CDR3 DNA is TGTGCCTGGACCATGGGGTTTACGGGAGGAGCACCCGGGGAGCTGTTTTTT. Encoded protein: CAWTMGFTGGAPGELFF. Complete variable domain (other parts from reference TRBV30 and TRBJ2-2): SQTIHQWPATLVQPVGSPLSLECTVEGTSNPNLYWYRQAAGRGLQLLFYSVGIGQISSEVPQNLSASRPQDRQFILSSKKLLLSDSGFYLCAWTMGFTGGAPGELFFGEGSRLTVL.

The chain employs TRBV7-2 and TRBJ1-3; D gene uncertain. The V gene's germline CDR1 is SGHTA and CDR2 FQGNSA. V was pared by 4 bases and J by 0 bases, with 13 bases between. This CDR3 comprises 16 residues. Here the CDR3 reads CASSSDTGSSGNTIYF. CDR3 nucleotides: TGTGCCAGCAGCTCGGATACTGGGAGCTCTGGAAACACCATATATTTT.

The chain uses TRBV6-5 and TRBJ2-1; 11 nucleotides line up with TRBD2. Germline assignment: CDR1 MNHEY and CDR2 SVGAGI. V lost 6 bases and J lost 8; bases outside the gene matches: 9. There are 15 residues in the CDR3. CDR3 amino acids: CASSPWLAGGDEQFF. The CDR3 region has the DNA TGTGCCAGCAGCCCTTGGCTAGCGGGAGGCGATGAGCAGTTCTTC.

This clone has only a few counts. This sequence joins TRBV13 and TRBJ1-4; unclear D gene. V lost 6 bases to trimming and J lost 8 bases, with 13 bases between them. The CDR3 is made up of 13 amino acids. Germline V lookup: CDR1 PRHDT, CDR2 FYEKMQ (reference sequence). The CDR3 DNA reads TGTGCCAGCAGTCGTAGAACAGAAGAAAAACTGTTTTTT. It codes for CASSRRTEEKLFF.

The genes are TRBV19 and TRBJ2-2; D remains ambiguous. CDR1 and CDR2 from the germline V gene are LNHDA and SQIVND (reference sequence). The CDR3 runs 13 residues. The V and J ends lost 10 bases and 5 bases respectively, with 14 bases between them. The CDR3 loop is CATRPSRTGELFF. The CDR3 nucleotides are TGTGCCACGAGACCCAGCAGGACCGGGGAGCTGTTTTTT.

The chain uses TRBV21-1 and TRBJ2-7; the table calls TRBD2, which could not be checked here. TRBV21-1 is a recognized pseudogene. The CDR3 is 14 residues long. The CDR3 sequence is CASSKAQEDGEQYF. CDR3 sequence (DNA): TGTGCCAGCAGCAAAGCGCAGGAGGATGGCGAGCAGTACTTC.

The V gene is TRBV5-1, the J gene TRBJ2-5; 12 positions agree with TRBD1. The CDR3 totals 16 residues. Germline CDR1 and CDR2: SGHRS and YFSETQ. The ends lost 4 bases at V and 5 bases at J; junction bases unmatched: 9. CDR3 in amino acids: CASSHGGTGGRETQYF. CDR3 bases: TGCGCCAGCAGCCACGGAGGGACAGGGGGCAGGGAGACCCAGTACTTC.

This chain connects TRBV5-6 to TRBJ2-2; weak D call: TRBD2 (6 bases). Trimming removed 4 bases from V and 3 bases from J, with 13 bases in between. This CDR3 is built from 15 residues. Looked up from germline, CDR1 is SGHDT and CDR2 is YYEEEE. The CDR3 DNA reads as TGTGCCAGCAGCCAACCGGGACTGGACACCGGGGAGCTGTTTTTT. Amino acid sequence: CASSQPGLDTGELFF. The variable domain in full, completed from reference TRBV5-6 and TRBJ2-2, reads DAGVTQSPTHLIKTRGQQVTLRCSPKSGHDTVSWYQQALGQGPQFIFQYYEEEERQRGNFPDRFSGHQFPNYSSELNVNALLLGDSALYLCASSQPGLDTGELFFGEGSRLTVL.

The chain couples TRBV27 to TRBJ2-7, with 9 nucleotides matching TRBD1. The trim removed 5 bases at V and 5 bases at J, leaving 13 bases unmatched. Germline values: CDR1 MNHEY, CDR2 SMNVEV (reference sequence). The CDR3 is 16 amino acids. The CDR3 region is CASSPAYGQGRHEQYF. In nucleotides, the CDR3 is TGTGCCAGCAGTCCCGCTTATGGACAGGGGAGGCACGAGCAGTACTTC.

The chain carries TRBV5-1 and TRBJ1-1; no clear D. Germline V gene data show CDR1 as SGHRS and CDR2 as YFSETQ. The CDR3 totals 14 residues. V was shortened by 3 bases and J by 0 bases, with 9 bases between the two germline ends. The CDR3 bases are TGCGCCAGCAGCTGGAGGACGGTGAACACTGAAGCTTTCTTT. Its protein is CASSWRTVNTEAFF.

The chain couples TRBV28 to TRBJ1-5; maybe TRBD1 (6 bases). Germline V gene sequence: CDR1 MDHEN, CDR2 SYDVKM. V lost 4 bases and J lost 0, with 13 bases in between. This CDR3 spans 16 amino acids. This CDR3 is CASSSRQAYSNQPQHF. The CDR3 nucleotides read TGTGCCAGCAGTTCCCGACAGGCTTATAGCAATCAGCCCCAGCATTTT.

The chain uses TRBV7-6 and TRBJ1-2, with D possibly matching TRBD1 (5 bases). This CDR3 contains 16 residues. V gave up 1 base and J gave up 1 base, with 13 bases separating them. Germline CDR1 is SGHVS and CDR2 is FNYEAQ. The CDR3 is CASSLEPQGYNYGYTF. The DNA for the CDR3 is TGTGCCAGCAGCTTAGAACCCCAGGGATATAACTATGGCTACACCTTC.

Concerning this clone itself: At one end the junction does not follow the germline gene, possibly because of a read error. Other nucleotide sequences from this sample produce the same CDR3. The chain is built from TRBV28 and TRBJ1-3, with a tentative D call TRBD1 (6 bases). Germline V gene lookup returns CDR1 MDHEN and CDR2 SYDVKM. This CDR3 spans 15 amino acids. CDR3 DNA sequence: TGTGCCAGCAGTTCCCTCACAGGGTCTGGAAACACCATATATTTC. This gives the protein CASSSLTGSGNTIYF. The full variable domain, with the rest looked up from reference TRBV28 and TRBJ1-3, is DVKVTQSSRYLVKRTGEKVFLECVQDMDHENMFWYRQDPGLGLRLIYFSYDVKMKEKGDIPEGYSVSREKKERFSLILESASTNQTSMYLCASSSLTGSGNTIYFGEGSWLTVV.

This clone came up a few times. This rearrangement joins TRBV4-1 to TRBJ1-1; D gene uncertain. The CDR3 extends over 15 amino acids. CDR1 is MGHRA, CDR2 YSYEKL, per germline. V was pared by 0 bases and J by 1 base, with 9 bases between. The CDR3 reads CASSQEEGWNTEAFF. The CDR3 coding sequence is TGCGCCAGCAGCCAAGAAGAGGGATGGAACACTGAAGCTTTCTTT.

The chain links TRBV9 to TRBJ2-3, with 11 bases matching TRBD2. Germline values: CDR1 SGDLS, CDR2 YYNGEE. The CDR3 extends over 17 amino acids. With V trimmed by 3 bases and J by 0 bases, 6 bases remained unmatched. The CDR3 sequence: CASSAARTSGSTDTQYF. The CDR3 nucleotides read TGTGCCAGCAGCGCTGCAAGGACTAGCGGGAGCACAGATACGCAGTATTTT.

V usage is TRBV9 and J usage is TRBJ2-7; TRBD1 agrees at 10 bases. V dropped 4 bases and J dropped 2; count of bases not matched to a gene: 6. The CDR3 has 15 amino acids. Germline CDR1 SGDLS, CDR2 YYNGEE. As DNA, the CDR3 is TGTGCCAGCAGCCAGGGACAGGGGTTTCCCTACGAGCAGTACTTC. Translated, it gives CASSQGQGFPYEQYF.

The rearrangement joins TRBV5-1 to TRBJ1-4, with D possibly TRBD1 on 5 matching bases. Germline lookup yields CDR1 SGHRS and CDR2 YFSETQ. Trimming cost V 4 bases and J 8 bases, with 18 bases left between them. CDR3 length equals 15 residues. The CDR3 reads CASSREGAVEEKLFF. CDR3 in DNA: TGCGCCAGCAGCCGAGAAGGGGCAGTAGAAGAAAAACTGTTTTTT.

The rearrangement links TRBV19 to TRBJ1-1; no definite D call. The CDR3 has 15 amino acids. V was cut by 1 base and J by 2 bases, with 11 bases left in between. In germline, CDR1 is LNHDA, CDR2 SQIVND (reference sequence). Here the CDR3 DNA reads TGTGCCAGTAGTATAGTGGGCAGTCCAAACACTGAAGCTTTCTTT. Amino acids: CASSIVGSPNTEAFF.

This clone appeared once. The genes are TRBV7-2 and TRBJ1-3; 8 bases fit TRBD1. In germline, CDR1 is SGHTA, CDR2 FQGNSA. Losses at the gene ends were 1 base for V and 1 base for J; bases not matched to a gene: 12. The CDR3 length is 19 residues. Here the CDR3 DNA reads TGTGCCAGCAGCTTAGGTAGTTGGACAGGGAAACTATCTGGAAACACCATATATTTT. Translation gives CASSLGSWTGKLSGNTIYF.

The rearrangement joins TRBV15 to TRBJ1-3; D remains unclear. This CDR3 is 16 amino acids long. Germline V gene data show CDR1 as LNHNV and CDR2 as YYDKDF (reference sequence). Trimming took 1 base from V and 6 from J, leaving 16 bases between them. CDR3 sequence: CATSRGGVSGANTIYF. CDR3 nucleotide sequence: TGTGCCACCAGCAGAGGCGGGGTCTCTGGAGCAAACACCATATATTTT.

This sequence joins TRBV18 and TRBJ2-1, with 8 bases fitting TRBD2. This CDR3 comprises 18 residues. Germline CDR1 is KGHSH and CDR2 is LQKENI. Unmatched junction bases numbered 15, after V lost 0 bases and J lost 8 bases. CDR3 in amino acids: CASSPPWDFSGKMDEQFF. The CDR3 DNA reads TGTGCCAGCTCACCACCTTGGGATTTTAGCGGGAAAATGGATGAGCAGTTCTTC.

This clone appeared a single time. The chain has TRBV5-4 and TRBJ1-4; 10 positions agree with TRBD1. The length of the CDR3 is 17 residues. J was trimmed by 3 bases and V by 3 bases; bases with no gene match: 8. The germline V gene encodes CDR1 SGHNT and CDR2 YYREEE (reference sequence). The CDR3 loop is CASSSFGQGEANEKLFF. In nucleotides, the CDR3 is TGTGCCAGCAGCTCCTTTGGACAGGGGGAAGCTAATGAAAAACTGTTTTTT.